Listed below are T cell receptor beta chains from one sample, sequenced in a study of T cell repertoires in cytomegalovirus infection. TCRdb re-derived calls from the reads in MiXCR, one entry per CDR3 protein. In the table there are around 530,000 distinct CDR3 sequences, approximately 26% of which are singletons. Sequenced input: PBMCs. The source of these receptors is a human donor in good health (CMV status not recorded). Some clones in this sample may be carry-over from other donors' samples. The CDR3 runs from the conserved cysteine through the conserved F or W. D genes are given only for firm matches. Size tells how often a clone was seen (once, few, many) or the class of an expanded clone, and some rows leave it out.

d_call: .; j_call: TRBJ2-7; v_call: TRBV7-2; clone_size: .; cdr3_aa: CASSLVWSEQYF; cdr3_nt: TGTGCCAGCAGCTTAGTATGGAGCGAGCAGTACTTC
d_call: TRBD1; j_call: TRBJ2-2; v_call: TRBV2; clone_size: .; cdr3_aa: CASSLTPTGGNTGELFF; cdr3_nt: TGTGCCAGCAGCCTTACTCCGACAGGGGGCAACACCGGGGAGCTGTTTTTT
d_call: .; j_call: TRBJ2-7; v_call: TRBV15; clone_size: few; cdr3_aa: CATSKDTYEQYF; cdr3_nt: TGTGCCACCAGCAAGGACACCTACGAGCAGTACTTC
d_call: TRBD2; j_call: TRBJ2-3; v_call: TRBV20-1; clone_size: few; cdr3_aa: CSASGRSGADTQYF; cdr3_nt: TGCAGTGCTAGCGGGAGGAGCGGGGCCGATACGCAGTATTTT
d_call: .; j_call: TRBJ2-7; v_call: TRBV7-2; clone_size: once; cdr3_aa: CASSFGGTSYEQYF; cdr3_nt: TGTGCCAGCAGCTTCGGCGGCACCTCCTACGAGCAGTACTTC
d_call: .; j_call: TRBJ2-1; v_call: TRBV7-6; clone_size: many; cdr3_aa: CASSSQRWRPEMEQFF; cdr3_nt: TGTGCCAGCAGCTCCCAACGGTGGCGGCCCGAAATGGAGCAGTTCTTC
d_call: .; j_call: TRBJ2-1; v_call: TRBV6-5; clone_size: .; cdr3_aa: CASSYSDNKPEQFF; cdr3_nt: TGTGCCAGCAGTTACTCGGACAACAAACCAGAGCAGTTCTTC
d_call: .; j_call: TRBJ2-4; v_call: TRBV12-3/TRBV12-4; clone_size: many; cdr3_aa: CASSLGGGIKNIQYF; cdr3_nt: TGTGCCAGCAGTTTAGGAGGGGGGATCAAAAACATTCAGTACTTC
d_call: TRBD2; j_call: TRBJ2-1; v_call: TRBV15; clone_size: .; cdr3_aa: CATSRGGSGSYEQFF; cdr3_nt: TGTGCCACCAGCAGAGGGGGTAGCGGGAGCTATGAGCAGTTCTTC
d_call: .; j_call: TRBJ1-2; v_call: TRBV7-6; clone_size: .; cdr3_aa: CASEFTINGYTF; cdr3_nt: TGTGCCAGCGAATTCACAATCAATGGCTACACCTTC
d_call: .; j_call: TRBJ1-5; v_call: TRBV6-1; clone_size: .; cdr3_aa: CASTRGQLQHF; cdr3_nt: TGTGCCAGCACCAGAGGGCAGCTCCAGCATTTT
d_call: .; j_call: TRBJ2-2; v_call: TRBV7-2; clone_size: many; cdr3_aa: CASSFADAKRTGELFF; cdr3_nt: TGTGCCAGCAGCTTCGCCGATGCCAAACGCACCGGGGAGCTGTTTTTT
d_call: .; j_call: TRBJ2-1; v_call: TRBV6-2/TRBV6-3; clone_size: few; cdr3_aa: CASSYRVREQFF; cdr3_nt: TGTGCCAGCAGTTACAGGGTAAGAGAGCAGTTCTTC
d_call: TRBD2; j_call: TRBJ2-1; v_call: TRBV6-2/TRBV6-3; clone_size: few; cdr3_aa: CASRLSTLMGSGRVYNEQFF; cdr3_nt: TGTGCCAGCAGGCTTAGCACTCTCATGGGAAGCGGGAGGGTCTACAATGAGCAGTTCTTC
d_call: .; j_call: TRBJ2-5; v_call: TRBV6-5; clone_size: few; cdr3_aa: CASSYSTTDTPQETQYF; cdr3_nt: TGTGCCAGCAGTTACTCGACGACCGACACTCCCCAAGAGACCCAGTACTTC
d_call: .; j_call: TRBJ1-1; v_call: TRBV11-3; clone_size: .; cdr3_aa: CASSLGLNQGWNTEAFF; cdr3_nt: TGTGCCAGCAGCTTAGGATTGAATCAGGGCTGGAACACTGAAGCTTTCTTT
d_call: TRBD2; j_call: TRBJ2-7; v_call: TRBV6-2/TRBV6-3; clone_size: few; cdr3_aa: CASSMGLAGGGYEQYF; cdr3_nt: TGTGCCAGCAGTATGGGACTAGCGGGAGGCGGGTACGAGCAGTACTTC
d_call: .; j_call: TRBJ2-1; v_call: TRBV29-1; clone_size: many; cdr3_aa: CSVGPGQEQFF; cdr3_nt: TGCAGCGTTGGTCCCGGGCAGGAGCAGTTCTTC
d_call: TRBD2; j_call: TRBJ2-3; v_call: TRBV27; clone_size: .; cdr3_aa: CASSYRLAGADTQYF; cdr3_nt: TGTGCCAGCAGTTACCGACTAGCGGGAGCAGATACGCAGTATTTT
d_call: .; j_call: TRBJ2-3; v_call: TRBV28; clone_size: few; cdr3_aa: CASRLDNFGSRDTQYF; cdr3_nt: TGTGCCAGCAGATTAGATAATTTTGGTTCTCGAGATACGCAGTATTTT
d_call: .; j_call: TRBJ2-1; v_call: TRBV7-2; clone_size: many; cdr3_aa: CASSSGTSSYNEQFF; cdr3_nt: TGTGCCAGCAGCTCCGGGACAAGCTCCTACAATGAGCAGTTCTTC
d_call: TRBD1; j_call: TRBJ1-6; v_call: TRBV9; clone_size: .; cdr3_aa: CASSGGQGYNSPLHF; cdr3_nt: TGTGCCAGCAGCGGGGGACAGGGGTATAATTCACCCCTCCACTTT
d_call: TRBD2; j_call: TRBJ2-5; v_call: TRBV2; clone_size: .; cdr3_aa: CASSELAGVVETQYF; cdr3_nt: TGTGCCAGCAGTGAACTAGCGGGAGTCGTGGAGACCCAGTACTTC
d_call: .; j_call: TRBJ2-1; v_call: TRBV6-2/TRBV6-3; clone_size: few; cdr3_aa: CASSYSGGGWTPSYNEQFF; cdr3_nt: TGTGCCAGCAGTTACTCAGGTGGCGGTTGGACACCATCCTACAATGAGCAGTTCTTC
d_call: .; j_call: TRBJ2-7; v_call: TRBV27; clone_size: .; cdr3_aa: CASSTLQRTHPYEQYF; cdr3_nt: TGTGCCAGCAGTACCCTACAGCGGACCCATCCCTACGAGCAGTACTTC
d_call: TRBD2; j_call: TRBJ2-5; v_call: TRBV3-1; clone_size: .; cdr3_aa: CASSQEPGLAGVKDETQYF; cdr3_nt: TGTGCCAGCAGCCAAGAACCGGGACTAGCGGGAGTGAAAGATGAGACCCAGTACTTC
d_call: .; j_call: TRBJ1-1; v_call: TRBV6-8; clone_size: .; cdr3_aa: CASSYSFAPWNSEAFF; cdr3_nt: TGTGCCAGCAGTTACTCCTTTGCACCATGGAACTCTGAAGCTTTCTTT
d_call: .; j_call: TRBJ2-7; v_call: TRBV6-5; clone_size: many; cdr3_aa: CARMPLPPYF; cdr3_nt: TGTGCCAGGATGCCCCTTCCTCCGTACTTC
d_call: .; j_call: TRBJ2-5; v_call: TRBV7-9; clone_size: .; cdr3_aa: CASSRPLVPLVETQYF; cdr3_nt: TGTGCCAGCAGCCGCCCGTTAGTTCCCCTGGTGGAGACCCAGTACTTC
d_call: .; j_call: TRBJ2-1; v_call: TRBV7-8; clone_size: many; cdr3_aa: CASSLRRFPGDEQFF; cdr3_nt: TGTGCCAGCAGCTTAAGGCGATTCCCGGGCGATGAGCAGTTCTTC
d_call: TRBD2; j_call: TRBJ2-1; v_call: TRBV24-1; clone_size: .; cdr3_aa: CATSDTSAPHEQFF; cdr3_nt: TGTGCCACCAGTGATACTAGCGCACCACATGAGCAGTTCTTC
d_call: .; j_call: TRBJ2-5; v_call: TRBV7-8; clone_size: few; cdr3_aa: CASSLRPSETQYF; cdr3_nt: TGTGCCAGCAGCTTAAGGCCCTCAGAGACCCAGTACTTC
d_call: .; j_call: TRBJ1-5; v_call: TRBV23-1; clone_size: .; cdr3_aa: CASNPRTGCNQPQHF; cdr3_nt: TGCGCCAGCAATCCCCGTACAGGGTGCAATCAGCCCCAGCATTTT
d_call: TRBD2; j_call: TRBJ2-1; v_call: TRBV7-9; clone_size: .; cdr3_aa: CASSFAAGEVEQFF; cdr3_nt: TGTGCCAGCAGCTTTGCAGCGGGAGAGGTTGAGCAGTTCTTC
d_call: .; j_call: TRBJ2-3; v_call: TRBV4-1; clone_size: .; cdr3_aa: CASTLDWASTDTQYF; cdr3_nt: TGCGCCAGCACTCTTGATTGGGCTAGCACAGATACGCAGTATTTT
d_call: TRBD1; j_call: TRBJ1-6; v_call: TRBV12-3/TRBV12-4; clone_size: .; cdr3_aa: CASSFRGTGYSPLHF; cdr3_nt: TGTGCCAGCAGTTTTCGCGGGACAGGGTATTCACCCCTCCACTTT
d_call: .; j_call: TRBJ2-1; v_call: TRBV7-3; clone_size: many; cdr3_aa: CASSLGSTRAEQFF; cdr3_nt: TGTGCCAGCAGCTTAGGTTCAACCCGAGCGGAGCAGTTCTTC
d_call: TRBD1; j_call: TRBJ2-5; v_call: TRBV6-2/TRBV6-3; clone_size: few; cdr3_aa: CASSYRQGDEETQYF; cdr3_nt: TGTGCCAGCAGTTACAGACAGGGGGATGAAGAGACCCAGTACTTC
d_call: .; j_call: TRBJ2-3; v_call: TRBV7-9; clone_size: .; cdr3_aa: CASSLAQAGDTQYF; cdr3_nt: TGTGCCAGCAGCTTAGCGCAGGCCGGGGATACGCAGTATTTT
d_call: .; j_call: TRBJ1-5; v_call: TRBV19; clone_size: .; cdr3_aa: CASGQSGGGNQPQHF; cdr3_nt: TGTGCCAGCGGACAGTCGGGGGGAGGCAATCAGCCCCAGCATTTT
d_call: .; j_call: TRBJ2-1; v_call: TRBV20-1; clone_size: .; cdr3_aa: CSARDRFEQFF; cdr3_nt: TGCAGTGCTAGAGATCGGTTTGAGCAGTTCTTC
d_call: TRBD2; j_call: TRBJ2-7; v_call: TRBV4-1; clone_size: .; cdr3_aa: CASSQDWAGRDEQYF; cdr3_nt: TGCGCCAGCAGCCAAGATTGGGCAGGGAGGGACGAGCAGTACTTC
d_call: TRBD2; j_call: TRBJ2-3; v_call: TRBV10-3; clone_size: .; cdr3_aa: CAISEFSGSSSDTQYF; cdr3_nt: TGTGCCATCAGTGAGTTTAGCGGGAGTAGCTCAGATACGCAGTATTTT
d_call: TRBD1; j_call: TRBJ2-7; v_call: TRBV7-2; clone_size: .; cdr3_aa: CASSSYRGRASYEQYF; cdr3_nt: TGTGCCAGCAGCTCCTACAGGGGGCGCGCCTCCTACGAGCAGTACTTC
d_call: .; j_call: TRBJ2-6; v_call: TRBV5-5; clone_size: few; cdr3_aa: CASSRDGNSGANVLTF; cdr3_nt: TGTGCCAGCAGCCGGGACGGAAACTCTGGGGCCAACGTCCTGACTTTC
d_call: .; j_call: TRBJ2-2; v_call: TRBV5-4; clone_size: .; cdr3_aa: CASSLGRFTGELFF; cdr3_nt: TGTGCCAGCAGCTTGGGACGGTTCACCGGGGAGCTGTTTTTT